A single T cell receptor beta chain is shown here with its context. The antigen it recognizes is unknown. The sample holds no much larger clone one base away, and base qualities are not on file. TCR CDR3 regions were amplified from genomic DNA by multiplex PCR using the deep immunoSEQ assay. Extracted genomic DNA from each cell subset was distributed evenly across all wells of several immunoSEQ 96-well plates, and each plate was treated as a replicate. For sorted subsets, about 200 ng genomic DNA, equal to tens of thousands of T cell genomes, was loaded into each replicate PCR. The purified libraries were quantified using a Qubit 3.0 fluorometer, sized with a Bioanalyzer 2100, and then quantified again using the KAPA Library Quantification kit. Every immunoSEQ 96-well plate was sequenced on a dedicated single-read 150-cycle Illumina NextSeq 550 flow cell. From the authors' description of their analysis: Because the immunoSEQ output held only junctional sequences and lacked quality scores, the filtering could not match the filtering applied to full-length reads. Sequences were annotated with PyIR, a Python wrapper for IgBLAST v1.9, and V/J genes and CDR3 were assigned using IMGT germline references. Reads with weak V/J assignments (E-value above 1e-6), missing CDR3, stop codons, out-of-frame junctions, or ambiguous translated residues were removed. V3J clonotypes were defined as sequences sharing an identical inferred V gene, J gene, and CDR3 amino acid sequence. The percentage overlap between two repertoires was calculated by dividing the number of shared unique clonotypes by the size of the smaller repertoire. RTK rarefaction, the Chao1 estimator, and Recon v2.1 estimates of unobserved clonotypes were used to assess repertoire richness. Generation probabilities for all TCRbeta clonotypes obtained by the gDNA method from a handful of donors were computed using OLGA. TCRdb's version of the immuneACCESS table is confined to in-frame rearrangements and falls short of the full clone set. An unresolved V gene accounts for under half of the shortfall where checked; the remainder is of unknown origin. D and trimming come from the DNA, and the V and J calls and clone size come from that table. This sample gives about 110,000 clones in total; about 67% of them show up just once. The top ten hold around 24% of the sample.

This sample stems from a study of shared clonotypes between healthy human individuals (TCRdb year 2020). Background for the entire study: Two women and a few men aged 18 to 49 years were included in the cohort. For each donor, CD4 naive and CD4 memory were each given three plates, CD8 naive was given two plates, and CD8 memory was given one plate. To estimate repertoire size and how much clonotype sharing occurs between individuals, the study deeply sequenced the blood TCR repertoires of a handful of healthy adults. To increase sequencing depth and limit assay-specific biases, TCR repertoire library preparation and sequencing were carried out by different laboratories using diverse techniques. Between about 0.85 and 10 billion PBMCs per donor were obtained by leukapheresis. The paper as a whole reports these results and caveats: Sharing across a few donors was observed for approximately 5% of naive CD4, less than 4% of naive CD8, about 2.3% of memory CD4, and roughly 0.4% of memory CD8 clonotypes. Compared with non-shared clonotypes, the clonotypes found in all four sorted-subset donors had higher generation probabilities. Sampling was restricted to blood, and TCR repertoires in tissues likely differ from the TCR repertoires found in blood. Pairwise subsampling indicated that sequencing depth was expected to affect the degree of clonotype sharing among donors. Estimated clonotype richness was generally larger for naive than for memory subsets. Because the study included only a small number of donors, the genetic and exposure-history diversity represented was limited. Even with the large sequencing depth, rarefaction of the sorted-subset datasets indicated that sequencing was incomplete.

The donors were healthy, HIV-negative adults who had no recently reported acute infections or vaccinations. Only Caucasian adults living in Nashville, Tennessee, USA were represented among the donors. The CD8 memory samples were a combination of magnetically selected CD45RO+ cells and CCR7-negative CD45RA+ effector memory (TemRA) cells. Blood was obtained by leukapheresis, after which PBMCs were separated by Ficoll-Histopaque density gradient centrifugation and cryopreserved in liquid nitrogen vapor phase. Analytical flow cytometry was used to check the purity and quantity of each magnetically sorted T cell population. Each sorted fraction had its genomic DNA isolated and then quantified by UV absorbance on a Nanodrop 2000c. V sheds 1 base and J sheds 4 bases, leaving 10 bases between their ends. Counted from cysteine to phenylalanine, this CDR3 has 14 amino acids. Only the CDR3 part of the read is kept: 42 bases, read in frame from the first base. In the germline V gene, CDR1 corresponds to SNHLY and CDR2 to FYNNEI.

The receptor was derived from a woman between 25 and 40 years old in good health. This chain is built from TRBV2 and TRBJ1-1; possibly the D gene is TRBD1, per 5 matching bases. Specimen: memory CD8+ T cells sorted from blood. The cell subset or site label, read with the paper, signifies: CD45RO+ cells pooled with CCR7-negative TemRA cells. The nucleotide sequence is given as TGTGCCAGCAGTGAAGGGCAGGGTGTCACTGAAGCTTTCTTT. Translation gives CASSEGQGVTEAFF.